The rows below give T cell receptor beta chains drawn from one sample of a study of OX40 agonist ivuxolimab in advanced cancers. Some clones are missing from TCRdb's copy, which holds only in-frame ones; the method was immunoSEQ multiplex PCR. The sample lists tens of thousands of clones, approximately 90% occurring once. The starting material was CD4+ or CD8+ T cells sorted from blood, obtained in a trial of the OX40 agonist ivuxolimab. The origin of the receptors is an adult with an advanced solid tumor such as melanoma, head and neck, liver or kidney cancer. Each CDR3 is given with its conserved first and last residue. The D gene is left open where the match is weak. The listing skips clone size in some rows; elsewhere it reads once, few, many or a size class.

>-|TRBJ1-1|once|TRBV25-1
CASSAGRTDTEAFF
TGTGCCAGCAGTGCAGGGAGGACGGACACTGAAGCTTTCTTT
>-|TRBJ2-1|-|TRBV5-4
CASSPQEGRGTYNEQFF
TGTGCCAGCAGCCCGCAGGAGGGGCGGGGAACCTACAATGAGCAGTTCTTC
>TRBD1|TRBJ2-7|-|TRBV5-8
CASSYWSWEKGQESSYEQYF
TGTGCCAGCAGCTACTGGTCGTGGGAGAAGGGACAGGAGAGCTCCTACGAGCAGTACTTC
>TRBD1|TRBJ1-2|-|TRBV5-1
CASTDGTGGTLSGYTF
TGCGCCAGCACCGACGGGACAGGGGGTACACTGTCTGGCTACACCTTC
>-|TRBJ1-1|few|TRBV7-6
CASSLQENTEAFF
TGTGCCAGCAGCTTACAGGAGAACACTGAAGCTTTCTTT
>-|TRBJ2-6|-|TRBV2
CASRRRGSGANVLTF
TGTGCCAGCAGGCGGAGGGGGTCTGGGGCCAACGTCCTGACTTTC
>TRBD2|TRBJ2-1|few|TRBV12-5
CASGLVTSGGSYNEQFF
TGTGCTAGTGGTTTGGTAACTAGCGGGGGTTCCTACAATGAGCAGTTCTTC
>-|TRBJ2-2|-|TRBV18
CASSPNTGELFF
TGTGCCAGCTCACCGAACACCGGGGAGCTGTTTTTT
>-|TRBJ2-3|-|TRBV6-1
CASSEVDTQYF
TGTGCCAGCAGTGAGGTAGATACGCAGTATTTT
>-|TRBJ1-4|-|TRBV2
CASSDGLPNEKLFF
TGTGCCAGCAGCGATGGGTTACCTAATGAAAAACTGTTTTTT
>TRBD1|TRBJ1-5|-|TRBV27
CASSLRADRYSNQPQHF
TGTGCCAGCAGTTTACGGGCGGACAGGTATAGCAATCAGCCCCAGCATTTT
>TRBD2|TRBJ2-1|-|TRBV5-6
CASELGGGGSYNEQFF
TGTGCCAGCGAACTGGGCGGGGGAGGATCCTACAATGAGCAGTTCTTC
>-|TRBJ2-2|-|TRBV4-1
CASSQVRGLGAGELFF
TGCGCCAGCAGCCAAGTCCGGGGGCTAGGGGCCGGGGAGCTGTTTTTT
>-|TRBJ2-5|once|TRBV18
CASSPSGTETQYF
TGTGCCAGCTCACCTTCAGGGACAGAGACCCAGTACTTC
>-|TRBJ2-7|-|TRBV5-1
CASSSATYEQYF
TGCGCCAGCAGTTCAGCTACCTACGAGCAGTACTTC
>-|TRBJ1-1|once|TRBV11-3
CASSPRVKRMNTEAFF
TGTGCCAGCAGCCCTAGGGTCAAGCGGATGAACACTGAAGCTTTCTTT
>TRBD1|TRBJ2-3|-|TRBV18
CASSPGTGGVDTQYF
TGTGCCAGCTCCCCAGGAACAGGGGGTGTAGATACGCAGTATTTT
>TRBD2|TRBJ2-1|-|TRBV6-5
CASSEREREFF
TGTGCCAGCAGTGAGCGGGAGAGGGAGTTCTTC
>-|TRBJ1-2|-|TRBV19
CASSILGSDQGGYTF
TGTGCCAGTAGTATCCTCGGGTCCGACCAGGGGGGCTACACCTTC
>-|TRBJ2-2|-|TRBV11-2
CASSPGRTNTGELFF
TGTGCCAGCAGCCCTGGACGGACGAACACCGGGGAGCTGTTTTTT
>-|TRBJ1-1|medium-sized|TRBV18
CASSPRQNTEAFF
TGTGCCAGCTCACCACGACAGAACACTGAAGCTTTCTTT
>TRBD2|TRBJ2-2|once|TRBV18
CASSPFGGDTGELFF
TGTGCCAGCTCACCTTTCGGGGGGGACACCGGGGAGCTGTTTTTT
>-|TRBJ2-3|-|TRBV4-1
CASSHHVVTDTQYF
TGCGCCAGCAGCCACCACGTAGTCACAGATACGCAGTATTTT
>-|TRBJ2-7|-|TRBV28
CASMGRGDIYEQYF
TGTGCCAGCATGGGCAGGGGAGATATATACGAGCAGTACTTC
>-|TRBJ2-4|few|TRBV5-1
CASSLGQNAIQYF
TGCGCCAGCAGCTTGGGGCAGAATGCAATTCAGTACTTC
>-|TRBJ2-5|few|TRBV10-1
CASSEGQTQYF
TGCGCCAGCAGCGAAGGGCAGACCCAGTACTTC
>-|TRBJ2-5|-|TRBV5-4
CASSFKGRETQYF
TGTGCCAGCAGCTTTAAGGGGAGGGAGACCCAGTACTTC
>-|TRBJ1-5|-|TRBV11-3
CASSHNQGPQHF
TGTGCCAGCAGCCACAACCAGGGGCCCCAGCATTTT
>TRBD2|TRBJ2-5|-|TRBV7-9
CASRSGLAGGETQYF
TGTGCCAGCAGATCCGGACTAGCGGGTGGAGAGACCCAGTACTTC
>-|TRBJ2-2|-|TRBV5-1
CASRDPRVGTGELFF
TGCGCCAGCAGGGACCCTAGGGTGGGCACCGGGGAGCTGTTTTTT
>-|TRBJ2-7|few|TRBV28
CASTLSGPSYEQYF
TGTGCCAGCACCTTGAGCGGACCCTCCTACGAGCAGTACTTC
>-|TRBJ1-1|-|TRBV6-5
CASSYSIGGSSFF
TGTGCCAGCAGTTACTCGATCGGGGGATCCTCTTTCTTT
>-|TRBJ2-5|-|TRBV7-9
CASSLEGTQYF
TGTGCCAGCAGCTTAGAAGGTACCCAGTACTTC
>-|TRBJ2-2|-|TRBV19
CASSIPGGELFF
TGTGCCAGTAGCATCCCCGGCGGGGAGCTGTTTTTT
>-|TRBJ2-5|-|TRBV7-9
CASSSAGSLETQYF
TGTGCCAGCAGCTCCGCAGGGTCTCTCGAGACCCAGTACTTC
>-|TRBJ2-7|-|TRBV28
CASSRSAGEREQYF
TGTGCCAGCAGTCGATCCGCCGGGGAGCGGGAGCAGTACTTC
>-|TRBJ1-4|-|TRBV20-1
CSATAGKLFF
TGCAGTGCCACCGCCGGGAAGCTGTTTTTT
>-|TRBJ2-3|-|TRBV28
CASSSGQFTDTQYF
TGTGCCAGCAGTTCCGGACAGTTTACAGATACGCAGTATTTT
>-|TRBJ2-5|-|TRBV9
CASSPRGGRETQYF
TGTGCCAGCAGCCCCAGGGGAGGGAGAGAGACCCAGTACTTC
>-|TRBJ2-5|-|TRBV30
CAWNGGQGATQYF
TGTGCCTGGAATGGGGGGCAGGGAGCGACCCAGTACTTC
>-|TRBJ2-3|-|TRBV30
CAWSPVRLSEPARYTQYF
TGTGCCTGGAGTCCAGTCAGGTTGAGCGAACCGGCCCGTTATACGCAGTATTTT
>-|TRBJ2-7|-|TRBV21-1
CASSKGVREQYF
TGTGCCAGCAGCAAAGGTGTTAGAGAGCAGTACTTC
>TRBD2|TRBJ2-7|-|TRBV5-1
CASSLLAGGVEQYF
TGCGCCAGCAGCCTTCTAGCGGGAGGTGTCGAGCAGTACTTC
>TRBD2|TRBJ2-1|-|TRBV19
CASSSSGSFINEQFF
TGTGCCAGTAGTAGTAGCGGGAGTTTTATAAATGAGCAGTTCTTC
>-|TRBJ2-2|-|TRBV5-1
CASSLGHSANTGELFF
TGCGCCAGCAGCTTGGGACACTCAGCGAACACCGGGGAGCTGTTTTTT
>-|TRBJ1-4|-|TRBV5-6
CASSLVGDEKLFF
TGTGCCAGCAGCTTGGTGGGGGATGAAAAACTGTTTTTT
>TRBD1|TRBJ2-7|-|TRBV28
CASSLGTGTEQYF
TGTGCCAGCAGTTTAGGGACAGGGACCGAGCAGTACTTC
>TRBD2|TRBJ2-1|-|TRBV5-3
CARSPGRREREPPYNEQFF
TGTGCCAGAAGCCCTGGTCGTCGAGAGCGGGAACCCCCCTACAATGAGCAGTTCTTC
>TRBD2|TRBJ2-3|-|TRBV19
CASSPTSGTDTQYF
TGTGCCAGTAGCCCGACTAGCGGGACAGATACGCAGTATTTT
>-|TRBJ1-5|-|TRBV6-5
CASRGDGPQHF
TGTGCCAGCAGGGGGGACGGGCCCCAGCATTTT
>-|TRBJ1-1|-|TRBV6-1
CASKITLNTEAFF
TGTGCCAGCAAGATCACATTGAACACTGAAGCTTTCTTT
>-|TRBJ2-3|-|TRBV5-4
CASRAPGADTQYF
TGTGCCAGCCGGGCCCCGGGCGCAGATACGCAGTATTTT
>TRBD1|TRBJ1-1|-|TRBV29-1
CSVDRTGTEAFF
TGCAGCGTTGACAGGACAGGGACTGAAGCTTTCTTT
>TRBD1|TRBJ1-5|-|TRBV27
CASSSTGGTGQPQHF
TGTGCCAGCAGTAGTACAGGGGGCACCGGTCAGCCCCAGCATTTT
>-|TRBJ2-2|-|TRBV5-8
CASSLRAVTGELFF
TGTGCCAGCAGCTTGAGAGCGGTAACCGGGGAGCTGTTTTTT
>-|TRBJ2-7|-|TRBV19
CASSIGGGPYEQYF
TGTGCCAGTAGTATCGGAGGGGGCCCCTACGAGCAGTACTTC
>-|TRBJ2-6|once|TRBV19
CASQDSGANVLTF
TGTGCCAGCCAGGACTCTGGGGCCAACGTCCTGACTTTC